A selection of T cell receptor beta chains follows, all from one sample in a study of blood T cell repertoires in COVID-19. TCRdb keeps only in-frame clones here, not all; method: immunoSEQ multiplex PCR. Of over 400,000 clones listed, approximately 85% are singletons. The sequencing input was peripheral blood. These receptors all stem from a human donor in a cohort sampled during active COVID-19. Both conserved end residues are part of each CDR3. Each record gives: J gene, D gene, clone size, V gene, CDR3 protein, CDR3 DNA. The D gene is left open where the match is weak. Rows may omit the clone size; those that give it use once, few, many or a size class.

J: TRBJ2-3; D: TRBD2; size: NA; V: TRBV3-1/TRBV3-2; CDR3: CASSQLAVTDTQYF; DNA: TGTGCCAGCAGCCAACTAGCGGTCACAGATACGCAGTATTTT
J: TRBJ2-5; D: TRBD2; size: NA; V: TRBV5-6; CDR3: CASSPWAGGQETQYF; DNA: TGTGCCAGCAGCCCGTGGGCGGGAGGGCAAGAGACCCAGTACTTC
J: TRBJ2-7; D: NA; size: once; V: TRBV29-1; CDR3: CSVEEGSEQYF; DNA: TGCAGCGTTGAGGAGGGGTCGGAGCAGTACTTC
J: TRBJ2-7; D: TRBD2; size: NA; V: TRBV7-2; CDR3: CASSLTLGASGQEQYF; DNA: TGTGCCAGCAGCTTAACCCTCGGGGCTAGCGGCCAGGAGCAGTACTTC
J: TRBJ1-2; D: TRBD1; size: NA; V: TRBV7-9; CDR3: CASSRHLDRINYGYTF; DNA: TGTGCCAGCAGCCGCCACTTGGACAGGATTAACTATGGCTACACCTTC
J: TRBJ2-1; D: TRBD2; size: once; V: TRBV7-9; CDR3: CASSPEGTSGRGSYNEQFF; DNA: TGTGCCAGCAGCCCCGAGGGGACTAGCGGGAGAGGGTCCTACAATGAGCAGTTCTTC
J: TRBJ2-7; D: TRBD2; size: NA; V: TRBV29-1; CDR3: CSVEDWAGGPSYEQYF; DNA: TGCAGCGTTGAAGATTGGGCGGGAGGGCCGAGCTACGAGCAGTACTTC
J: TRBJ2-3; D: TRBD2; size: NA; V: TRBV5-1; CDR3: CASSFLAGEDTQYF; DNA: TGCGCCAGCAGCTTCTTAGCGGGAGAAGATACGCAGTATTTT
J: TRBJ2-1; D: NA; size: NA; V: TRBV4-1; CDR3: CASSQDLPREQFF; DNA: TGCGCCAGCAGCCAAGATCTACCACGCGAGCAGTTCTTC
J: TRBJ1-5; D: NA; size: NA; V: TRBV30; CDR3: CAWKGPSRDQPQHF; DNA: TGTGCCTGGAAGGGCCCAAGCAGGGATCAGCCCCAGCATTTT
J: TRBJ1-1; D: NA; size: NA; V: TRBV29-1; CDR3: CSVEVQGNTEAFF; DNA: TGCAGCGTTGAAGTGCAGGGAAACACTGAAGCTTTCTTT
J: TRBJ2-3; D: TRBD2; size: NA; V: TRBV4-2; CDR3: CASSQAGLARSTDTQYF; DNA: TGTGCCAGCAGCCAGGCGGGACTAGCGAGAAGCACAGATACGCAGTATTTT
J: TRBJ1-1; D: NA; size: NA; V: TRBV11-2; CDR3: CASSLKTFITGTEAFF; DNA: TGTGCCAGCAGCTTAAAGACTTTTATCACGGGGACTGAAGCTTTCTTT
J: TRBJ1-5; D: NA; size: NA; V: TRBV30; CDR3: CAWSLDSSNQPQHF; DNA: TGTGCCTGGAGTTTGGACTCGAGCAATCAGCCCCAGCATTTT
J: TRBJ1-1; D: NA; size: once; V: TRBV7-2; CDR3: CASSPTAGVGAEAFF; DNA: TGTGCCAGCAGCCCGACGGCGGGGGTCGGGGCTGAAGCTTTCTTT